The rows below give T cell receptor beta chains drawn from one sample of a study of T cell responses to AZD1222 COVID-19 vaccine. The table came from immunoSEQ multiplex PCR; TCRdb's copy has only in-frame clones and leaves some out. Of more than 140,000 clones listed, approximately 90% are singletons. Sequencing was performed on peripheral blood, taken on day 0 of MenACWY control vaccination. The origin of the receptors is an adult in good health. CDR3s include the opening cysteine and the closing phenylalanine or tryptophan.

TRBJ2-7 | TRBV19 | CASSVRGADEQYF
TRBJ2-7 | TRBV27 | CASSLGLAGGYSSYEQYF
TRBJ2-1 | TRBV4-3 | CASSQGLAGGRQFF
TRBJ2-1 | TRBV24-1 | CATRTGAGGGYNEQFF
TRBJ2-5 | TRBV28 | CASSLFGQGSETQYF
TRBJ2-3 | TRBV7-9 | CASSYGTSGGTDTQYF
TRBJ2-7 | TRBV6-2/TRBV6-3 | CASSYFTYEQYF
TRBJ1-5 | TRBV2 | CASSVAGAHNQPQHF
TRBJ2-2 | TRBV3-1/TRBV3-2 | CASSPRGNTGELFF
TRBJ2-3 | TRBV6-2/TRBV6-3 | CASSYGGLSTDTQYF